This TCR beta chain was recovered during a study of identical twins. As for this clonotype: Its antigen is as yet unknown.

CDR3 length: 13 amino acids. Germline-derived CDR1 and CDR2 are LGHNT and FRNRAP. V was pared by 0 bases and J by 10 bases, with 3 bases of the junction left unmatched. A universal primer site came from template switching; cDNA carried unique molecular identifiers. TCRdb recomputed calls from the 5' RACE reads with MiXCR, one row per CDR3 protein. The data contain about 690,000 distinct CDR3 sequences, roughly 6% of them singletons. Study-wide findings and caveats: Invariant T cells like MAIT and iNKT could partly confound the zero-insertion analyses. Insertions were reduced in abundant cord blood beta clonotypes but not in memory repertoires. It was cross-sectional statistical analysis, not following the same donors, that the conclusions relied on.

This chain connects TRBV12-5 to TRBJ2-1; 7 bases fit TRBD2. The sequenced sample was naive T cells sorted from blood. The sequence came from a young man in good health. CDR3: CASGLVGRDEQFF. In DNA, the CDR3 is TGTGCTAGTGGTTTGGTAGGGAGGGACGAGCAGTTCTTC.